This TCR beta chain was recorded in a study of blood T cell repertoires in COVID-19. This clone was counted a few times. The ends lost 4 bases at V and 1 base at J; junction bases unmatched: 8. The CDR3 covers 15 residues. Germline loops: CDR1 SQVTM, CDR2 ANQGSEA. Sequencing used immunoSEQ multiplex PCR; TCRdb keeps in-frame clones, though not all of them. The table lists 300,000 to 400,000 clones, just over 85% of them singletons. The clonotype comes from a woman between 40 and 50 years old with acute COVID-19. This chain links TRBV29-1 with TRBJ1-1; 8 nucleotides match TRBD1. Sequenced: PBMCs or T cells enriched from blood (not recorded which). CDR3 in DNA: TGCAGCGTTGCTGGCCGGGGACAGGCGAACACTGAAGCTTTCTTT. Translation: CSVAGRGQANTEAFF.